This is a list of T cell receptor beta chains from one sample in a study of cytomegalovirus exposure and HLA in healthy donors. Measured with immunoSEQ multiplex PCR; TCRdb has only the in-frame clones, and not every one. The sample has roughly 100,000 clones, 78% seen once. What was sequenced was PBMCs. The receptor set was obtained from a man aged 30 to 39 in good health and CMV-seronegative. CDR3s include the opening cysteine and the closing phenylalanine or tryptophan. The D gene is left open where the match is weak. Only part of the rows carry a size: once, few, many, or a class if the clone is expanded.

J: TRBJ1-6
size: .
D: TRBD1
V: TRBV5-8
CDR3: CASSPGTGRISPLHF
DNA: TGTGCCAGCAGCCCCGGGACAGGGAGAATTTCACCCCTCCACTTT

J: TRBJ2-5
size: .
D: .
V: TRBV2
CDR3: CASSEVGLSGETQYF
DNA: TGTGCCAGCAGTGAAGTGGGACTGAGTGGTGAGACCCAGTACTTC

J: TRBJ2-7
size: .
D: TRBD2
V: TRBV6-5
CDR3: CASSLGLAGSEQYF
DNA: TGTGCCAGCAGTTTGGGACTAGCGGGGTCCGAGCAGTACTTC

J: TRBJ1-5
size: .
D: TRBD1
V: TRBV4-1
CDR3: CASSQDSGGRQPQHF
DNA: TGCGCCAGCAGCCAAGATTCAGGGGGCCGTCAGCCCCAGCATTTT

J: TRBJ1-1
size: .
D: .
V: TRBV15
CDR3: CATSSDVQGEAFF
DNA: TGTGCCACCAGCAGCGACGTACAGGGCGAAGCTTTCTTT

J: TRBJ2-7
size: .
D: .
V: TRBV11-2
CDR3: CASSPVGIRDTSYEQYF
DNA: TGTGCCAGCAGCCCAGTGGGGATCCGGGACACCTCCTACGAGCAGTACTTC

J: TRBJ1-4
size: few
D: TRBD1
V: TRBV7-8
CDR3: CASSLNRGPNEKLFF
DNA: TGTGCCAGCAGCTTAAACAGGGGGCCAAATGAAAAACTGTTTTTT

J: TRBJ2-1
size: .
D: TRBD2
V: TRBV29-1
CDR3: CSVEGTSGHFEQFF
DNA: TGCAGCGTCGAAGGGACTAGCGGGCATTTTGAGCAGTTCTTC

J: TRBJ2-7
size: .
D: .
V: TRBV28
CDR3: CASSFPGWGVTQTYEQYF
DNA: TGTGCCAGCAGTTTCCCGGGATGGGGGGTTACTCAAACCTACGAGCAGTACTTC

J: TRBJ2-2
size: .
D: .
V: TRBV27
CDR3: CASSLRASYTGELFF
DNA: TGTGCCAGCAGTTTACGGGCTAGCTACACCGGGGAGCTGTTTTTT

J: TRBJ2-6
size: .
D: TRBD1
V: TRBV27
CDR3: CASGLRDSGSGANVLTF
DNA: TGTGCCAGCGGACTCCGGGACAGCGGATCTGGGGCCAACGTCCTGACTTTC

J: TRBJ2-7
size: .
D: TRBD1
V: TRBV15
CDR3: CATSRNTGGSYEQYF
DNA: TGTGCCACCAGCAGAAACACAGGGGGCAGCTACGAGCAGTACTTC

J: TRBJ1-4
size: .
D: TRBD1
V: TRBV28
CDR3: CASSFGQGDEKLFF
DNA: TGTGCCAGCAGTTTCGGGCAGGGGGACGAAAAACTGTTTTTT